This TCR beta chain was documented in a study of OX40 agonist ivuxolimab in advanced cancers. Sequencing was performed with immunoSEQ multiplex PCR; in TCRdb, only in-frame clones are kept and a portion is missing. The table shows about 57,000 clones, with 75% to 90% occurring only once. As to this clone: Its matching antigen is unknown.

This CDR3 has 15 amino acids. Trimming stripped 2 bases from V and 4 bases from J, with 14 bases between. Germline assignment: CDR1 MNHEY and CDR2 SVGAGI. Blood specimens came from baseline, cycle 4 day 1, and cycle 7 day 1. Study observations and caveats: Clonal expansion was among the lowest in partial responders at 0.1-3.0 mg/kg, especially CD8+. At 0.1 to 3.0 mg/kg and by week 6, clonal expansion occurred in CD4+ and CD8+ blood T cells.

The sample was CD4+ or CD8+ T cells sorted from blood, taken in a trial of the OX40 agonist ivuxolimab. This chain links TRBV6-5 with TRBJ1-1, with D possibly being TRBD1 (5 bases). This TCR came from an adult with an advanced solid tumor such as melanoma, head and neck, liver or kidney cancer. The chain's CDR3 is CASSYTSAGSTEAFF. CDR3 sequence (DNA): TGTGCCAGCAGTTACACATCAGCAGGGAGCACTGAAGCTTTCTTT.